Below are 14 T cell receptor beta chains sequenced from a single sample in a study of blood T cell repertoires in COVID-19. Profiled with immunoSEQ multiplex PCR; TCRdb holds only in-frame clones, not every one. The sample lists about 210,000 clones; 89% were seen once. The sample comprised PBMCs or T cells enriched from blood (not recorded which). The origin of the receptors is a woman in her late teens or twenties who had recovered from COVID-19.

In DNA, the CDR3 is TGTGCCAGTAGTATAGATGGCCTAGCTCTACTCTACGAGCAGTACTTC. Its protein is CASSIDGLALLYEQYF. The chain uses TRBV19 and TRBJ2-7, with D tentatively TRBD2 (5 bases). Per germline, CDR1 LNHDA and CDR2 SQIVND (reference sequence). This CDR3 comprises 16 residues. V shed 0 bases and J shed 3 bases, with 15 bases lying between them.

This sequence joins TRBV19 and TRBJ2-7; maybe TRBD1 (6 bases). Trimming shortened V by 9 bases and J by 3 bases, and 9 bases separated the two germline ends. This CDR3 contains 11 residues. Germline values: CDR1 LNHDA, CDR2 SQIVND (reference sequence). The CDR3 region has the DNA TGTGCCAGCAGGGGTGGCTACGAGCAGTACTTC. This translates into CASRGGYEQYF.

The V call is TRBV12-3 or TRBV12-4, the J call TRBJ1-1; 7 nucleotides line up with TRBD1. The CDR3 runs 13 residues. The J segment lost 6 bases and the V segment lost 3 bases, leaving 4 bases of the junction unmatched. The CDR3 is CASSFTGESEAFF. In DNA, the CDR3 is TGTGCCAGCAGTTTCACAGGGGAATCTGAAGCTTTCTTT.

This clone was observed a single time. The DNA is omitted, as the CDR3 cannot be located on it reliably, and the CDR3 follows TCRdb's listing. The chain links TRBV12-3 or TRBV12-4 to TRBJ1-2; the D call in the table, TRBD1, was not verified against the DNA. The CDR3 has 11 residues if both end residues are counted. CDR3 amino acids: CASSFGTGSTF.

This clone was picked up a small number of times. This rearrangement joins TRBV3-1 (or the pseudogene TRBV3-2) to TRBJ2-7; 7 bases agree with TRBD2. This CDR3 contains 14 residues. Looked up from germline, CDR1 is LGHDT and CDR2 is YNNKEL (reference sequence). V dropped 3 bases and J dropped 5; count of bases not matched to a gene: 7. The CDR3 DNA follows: TGTGCCAGCAGCCATTGGGGGGGGGATAACGAGCAGTACTTC. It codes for CASSHWGGDNEQYF.

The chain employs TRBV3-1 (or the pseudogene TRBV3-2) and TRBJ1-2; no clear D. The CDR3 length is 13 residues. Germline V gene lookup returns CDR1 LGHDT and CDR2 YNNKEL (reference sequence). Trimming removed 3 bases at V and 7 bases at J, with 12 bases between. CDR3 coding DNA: TGTGCCAGCAGCCATCGGAGGTTGGGTGGCTACACCTTC. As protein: CASSHRRLGGYTF.

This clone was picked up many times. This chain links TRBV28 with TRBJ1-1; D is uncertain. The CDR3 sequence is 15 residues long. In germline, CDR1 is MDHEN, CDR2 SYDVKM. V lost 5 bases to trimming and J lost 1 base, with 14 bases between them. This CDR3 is CASSPSLAGNTEAFF. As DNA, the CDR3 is TGTGCCAGCAGTCCCTCCCTGGCGGGGAACACTGAAGCTTTCTTT.

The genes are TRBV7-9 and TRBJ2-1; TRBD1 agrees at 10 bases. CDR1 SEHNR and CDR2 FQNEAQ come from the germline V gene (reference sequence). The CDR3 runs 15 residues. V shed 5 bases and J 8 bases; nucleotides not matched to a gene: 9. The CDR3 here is CASSKGQGFFDEQFF. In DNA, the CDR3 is TGTGCCAGCAGCAAGGGACAGGGGTTCTTCGATGAGCAGTTCTTC. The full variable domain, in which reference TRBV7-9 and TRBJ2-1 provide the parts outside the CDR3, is DTGVSQNPRHKITKRGQNVTFRCDPISEHNRLYWYRQTLGQGPEFLTYFQNEAQLEKSRLLSDRFSAERPKGSFSTLEIQRTEQGDSAMYLCASSKGQGFFDEQFFGPGTRLTVL.

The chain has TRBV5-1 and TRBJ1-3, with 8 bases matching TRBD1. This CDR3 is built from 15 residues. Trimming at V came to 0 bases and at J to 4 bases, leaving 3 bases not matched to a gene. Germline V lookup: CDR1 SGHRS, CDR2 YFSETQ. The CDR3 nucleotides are TGCGCCAGCAGCTTGGCCCAGGGGGCAGGAAACACCATATATTTT. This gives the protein CASSLAQGAGNTIYF.

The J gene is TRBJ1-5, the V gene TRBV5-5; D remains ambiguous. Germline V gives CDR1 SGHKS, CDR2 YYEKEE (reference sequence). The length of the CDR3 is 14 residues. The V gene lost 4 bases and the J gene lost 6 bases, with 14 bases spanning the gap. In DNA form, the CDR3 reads TGTGCCAGCAGCAGGTGGCATGGCGGTCAGCCCCAGCATTTT. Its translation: CASSRWHGGQPQHF.

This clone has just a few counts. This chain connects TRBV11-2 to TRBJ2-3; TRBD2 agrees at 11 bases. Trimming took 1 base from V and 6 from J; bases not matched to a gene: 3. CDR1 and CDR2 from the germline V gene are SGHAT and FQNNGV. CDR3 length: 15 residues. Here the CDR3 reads CASSLVLAGEDTQYF. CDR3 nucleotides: TGTGCCAGCAGCTTAGTACTAGCGGGGGAGGATACGCAGTATTTT. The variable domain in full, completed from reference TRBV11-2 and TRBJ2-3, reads EAGVAQSPRYKIIEKRQSVAFWCNPISGHATLYWYQQILGQGPKLLIQFQNNGVVDDSQLPKDRFSAERLKGVDSTLKIQPAKLEDSAVYLCASSLVLAGEDTQYFGPGTRLTVL.

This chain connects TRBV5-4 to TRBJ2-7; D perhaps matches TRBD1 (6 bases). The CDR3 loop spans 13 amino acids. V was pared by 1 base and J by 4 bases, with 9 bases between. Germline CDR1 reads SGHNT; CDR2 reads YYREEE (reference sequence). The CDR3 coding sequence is TGTGCCAGCAGCTTGAAACAGGGTTACGAGCAGTACTTC. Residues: CASSLKQGYEQYF.

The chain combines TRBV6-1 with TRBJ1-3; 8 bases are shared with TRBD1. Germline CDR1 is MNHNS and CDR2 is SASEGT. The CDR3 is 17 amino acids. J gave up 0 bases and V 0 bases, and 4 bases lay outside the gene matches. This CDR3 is CASSEAQGASSGNTIYF. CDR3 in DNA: TGTGCCAGCAGTGAAGCGCAGGGGGCGAGCTCTGGAAACACCATATATTTT.

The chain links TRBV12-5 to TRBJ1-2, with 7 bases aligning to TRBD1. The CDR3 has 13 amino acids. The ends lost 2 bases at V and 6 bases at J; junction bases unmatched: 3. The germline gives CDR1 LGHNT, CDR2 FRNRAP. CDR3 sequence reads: CASGLSGGNGYTF. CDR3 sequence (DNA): TGTGCTAGTGGTTTGTCAGGGGGGAATGGCTACACCTTC.